This is a list of T cell receptor beta chains from one sample in a study of T cell repertoires in aging, cancer and after chemotherapy. MiXCR was run by TCRdb on the multiplex PCR reads, yielding one entry per CDR3 protein. The table lists some 8,100 distinct CDR3 sequences, roughly 53% of them singletons. Sample: blood. The receptors derive from a human donor in good health. CDR3s include the opening cysteine and the closing phenylalanine or tryptophan. The order of the fields is CDR3 protein, CDR3 DNA, D gene, V gene, J gene, clone size. The D gene is left open where the match is weak. Clone size is shown for a subset of rows, as once, few, many or a class of expanded clone.

CAWSGRVAGGYEQFF	TGTGCCTGGAGCGGGAGGGTAGCGGGGGGCTATGAGCAGTTCTTC	TRBD2	TRBV30	TRBJ2-1	few
CASSLTRGGQGVGYTF	TGTGCCAGTAGTCTAACCCGAGGGGGACAGGGGGTTGGCTACACCTTC	TRBD1	TRBV19	TRBJ1-2	NA
CAWTSGVRTTDTQYF	TGTGCCTGGACCTCAGGGGTTCGCACCACAGATACGCAGTATTTT	NA	TRBV30	TRBJ2-3	NA
CASSPWGGGASETQYF	TGTGCCAGCAGTCCATGGGGAGGGGGAGCGTCTGAGACCCAGTACTTC	NA	TRBV27	TRBJ2-5	few
CASTTTLGDTQYF	TGTGCCAGCACCACCACCTTAGGAGATACGCAGTATTTT	NA	TRBV6-5	TRBJ2-3	NA
CASSLLPSGGYTF	TGTGCCAGCAGCTTGCTACCCTCAGGTGGCTACACCTTC	NA	TRBV5-6	TRBJ1-2	NA
CASSTASGGGLETQYF	TGTGCCAGTAGTACCGCCTCCGGGGGGGGCCTGGAGACCCAGTACTTC	TRBD2	TRBV19	TRBJ2-5	NA
CASSTAGEGGETQYF	TGTGCCAGCAGTACCGCGGGTGAAGGGGGGGAGACCCAGTACTTC	NA	TRBV12-3/TRBV12-4	TRBJ2-5	NA
CASSYIQLQPYNEQFF	TGTGCCAGCAGTTACATCCAGTTACAACCCTACAATGAGCAGTTCTTC	NA	TRBV6-2/TRBV6-3	TRBJ2-1	NA
CASTPGVMSYNEQFF	TGTGCCAGCACTCCCGGGGTGATGTCCTACAATGAGCAGTTCTTC	NA	TRBV6-5	TRBJ2-1	NA
CATRGQGGFGQPQHF	TGTGCCACCAGGGGGCAGGGGGGTTTTGGGCAGCCCCAGCATTTT	TRBD1	TRBV27	TRBJ1-5	few
CASSIELSNNEQFF	TGTGCCAGTAGTATAGAACTCTCCAACAATGAGCAGTTCTTC	NA	TRBV19	TRBJ2-1	NA
CASSPSERQGEAFF	TGTGCCAGCAGCCCCTCGGAGCGCCAGGGCGAAGCTTTCTTT	NA	TRBV12-3/TRBV12-4	TRBJ1-1	few
CAWRGGSSRSTF	TGTGCCTGGAGAGGGGGCAGCTCGAGGTCTACCTTC	TRBD1	TRBV30	TRBJ1-2	NA
CATKMQNTGELFF	TGTGCCACCAAAATGCAGAACACCGGGGAGCTGTTTTTT	NA	TRBV15	TRBJ2-2	NA
CASSTPSTMTKGAFF	TGTGCCAGTAGTACGCCGTCCACAATGACTAAGGGAGCTTTCTTT	NA	TRBV19	TRBJ1-1	NA
CASSLRRTVNTGELFF	TGTGCCAGCTCACTTAGACGGACAGTTAACACCGGGGAGCTGTTTTTT	NA	TRBV18	TRBJ2-2	NA
CASSLKGVGYGYTF	TGTGCCAGCAGTTTAAAGGGAGTTGGCTATGGCTACACCTTC	NA	TRBV12-3/TRBV12-4	TRBJ1-2	NA
CASSFDSYNEQFF	TGTGCCAGCAGCTTTGACAGCTACAATGAGCAGTTCTTC	NA	TRBV7-2	TRBJ2-1	NA
CATSPPGRWRETQYF	TGTGCCACCAGCCCCCCCGGACGTTGGCGAGAGACCCAGTACTTC	NA	TRBV15	TRBJ2-5	few
CASSLISGQETQYF	TGTGCCAGTAGTCTTATTTCAGGGCAAGAGACCCAGTACTTC	NA	TRBV19	TRBJ2-5	NA
CAWSVRGTKVANVYTF	TGTGCCTGGAGTGTAAGGGGGACGAAAGTCGCCAATGTCTACACCTTC	NA	TRBV30	TRBJ1-2	once
CAIIGGTGSQPQHF	TGTGCCATCATAGGGGGAACAGGGAGTCAGCCCCAGCATTTT	NA	TRBV6-1	TRBJ1-5	NA
CASSLALNEQFF	TGTGCCAGCAGTTTAGCGTTAAATGAGCAGTTCTTC	NA	TRBV12-3/TRBV12-4	TRBJ2-1	few
CSARVAGLRYEQYF	TGCAGTGCTAGAGTAGCTGGCTTACGCTACGAGCAGTACTTC	NA	TRBV20-1	TRBJ2-7	NA
CASSLGRTDTQYF	TGTGCCAGCAGCTTAGGAAGAACAGATACGCAGTATTTT	NA	TRBV7-2	TRBJ2-3	NA
CASSPGRGNTIYF	TGTGCCAGCTCACCGGGCCGAGGAAACACCATATATTTT	NA	TRBV18	TRBJ1-3	NA
CASSRINRAKAGEQYF	TGTGCCAGCAGCCGAATAAACCGGGCGAAGGCGGGCGAGCAGTACTTC	NA	TRBV7-9	TRBJ2-7	NA
CASNRQGPNTEAFF	TGTGCCAGCAATCGACAGGGGCCGAACACTGAAGCTTTCTTT	TRBD1	TRBV27	TRBJ1-1	NA
CASSYLPTSGRYETQYF	TGTGCCAGCAGCTATCTTCCGACTAGCGGGAGATACGAGACCCAGTACTTC	TRBD2	TRBV5-5	TRBJ2-5	NA
CASSLVQRETYNEQFF	TGTGCCAGCAGTTTAGTGCAGCGGGAAACCTACAATGAGCAGTTCTTC	TRBD2	TRBV27	TRBJ2-1	NA
CASSESIGVETQYF	TGTGCCAGCAGTGAATCCATAGGGGTAGAGACGCAGTATTTT	NA	TRBV6-1	TRBJ2-3	NA
CASSSGTRGQPQHF	TGTGCCAGCAGTTCCGGGACACGGGGTCAGCCCCAGCATTTT	NA	TRBV6-1	TRBJ1-5	few
CASSFSLQGTNEKLFF	TGTGCCAGCAGTTTTTCCCTGCAGGGAACTAATGAAAAACTGTTTTTT	NA	TRBV12-3/TRBV12-4	TRBJ1-4	NA
CASRGNEQFF	TGTGCCAGCAGGGGTAATGAGCAGTTCTTC	NA	TRBV6-5	TRBJ2-1	NA
CASSEKGYNSPLHF	TGTGCCAGCAGTGAAAAGGGTTATAATTCACCCCTCCACTTT	NA	TRBV27	TRBJ1-6	NA
CASSIGTGRQGTQYF	TGTGCCAGTAGTATTGGGACAGGACGCCAGGGTACGCAGTATTTT	TRBD1	TRBV19	TRBJ2-3	NA
CASSIGAGQQIYGYTF	TGTGCCAGTAGTATCGGTGCAGGACAGCAGATCTATGGCTACACCTTC	NA	TRBV19	TRBJ1-2	once
CASHPRAGGELFF	TGTGCCAGCCATCCCCGGGCGGGCGGGGAGCTGTTTTTT	NA	TRBV12-3/TRBV12-4	TRBJ2-2	NA
CASSFGGNTEAFF	TGTGCCAGCAGTTTTGGGGGGAACACTGAAGCTTTCTTT	NA	TRBV6-2/TRBV6-3	TRBJ1-1	NA
CASRNPRRDRNTEAFF	TGTGCCAGTAGGAATCCTCGCCGAGACAGGAACACTGAAGCTTTCTTT	NA	TRBV19	TRBJ1-1	NA
CASRGDLFNEQYF	TGTGCCAGCAGAGGGGACCTGTTCAACGAGCAGTACTTC	NA	TRBV6-5	TRBJ2-7	NA
CASSYRPNSPLHF	TGTGCCAGTAGTTACAGACCTAATTCACCCCTCCACTTT	NA	TRBV19	TRBJ1-6	NA
CASSVGQGRNNEQFF	TGTGCCAGTAGTGTTGGACAGGGGAGGAACAATGAGCAGTTCTTC	TRBD1	TRBV19	TRBJ2-1	few
CASRTTGDSNQPQHF	TGTGCCAGTAGAACAACAGGAGATAGCAATCAGCCCCAGCATTTT	NA	TRBV19	TRBJ1-5	NA
CASNRQGSLNYGYTF	TGTGCCAGCAATAGACAGGGATCCCTTAACTATGGCTACACCTTC	TRBD1	TRBV6-5	TRBJ1-2	few
CSVRESLSYEQYF	TGCAGCGTTAGGGAATCACTCTCCTACGAGCAGTACTTC	NA	TRBV29-1	TRBJ2-7	few
CASRLTGGSGYTF	TGTGCCAGCAGGTTAACAGGAGGGTCTGGCTACACCTTC	NA	TRBV12-3/TRBV12-4	TRBJ1-2	NA
CASSDTGTVNTEAFF	TGTGCCAGCAGTGACACCGGGACAGTTAACACTGAAGCTTTCTTT	TRBD1	TRBV12-3/TRBV12-4	TRBJ1-1	few
CASSQGQNYEQYF	TGTGCCAGCAGTCAGGGACAGAACTACGAGCAGTACTTC	TRBD1	TRBV27	TRBJ2-7	NA
CASSPGGARETQYF	TGTGCCAGCAGCCCGGGGGGGGCGCGAGAGACCCAGTACTTC	TRBD2	TRBV5-4	TRBJ2-5	few
CATSDRGQETQYF	TGTGCCACAAGCGACAGGGGGCAAGAGACCCAGTACTTC	TRBD1	TRBV24-1	TRBJ2-5	NA
CSSVGGPGVTEAFF	TGCAGCTCGGTCGGGGGGCCCGGGGTCACTGAAGCTTTCTTT	NA	TRBV29-1	TRBJ1-1	NA
CASSYHQTSGRWYEQYF	TGTGCCAGCAGTTACCATCAGACTAGCGGGAGATGGTACGAGCAGTACTTC	TRBD2	TRBV6-6	TRBJ2-7	NA
CASSDRGDGANVLTF	TGTGCCAGCAGCGACCGAGGAGATGGGGCCAACGTCCTGACTTTC	NA	TRBV12-3/TRBV12-4	TRBJ2-6	NA